This T cell receptor beta chain stems from a study of spatial heterogeneity in lung cancer. Study as a whole: Across the raw uncorrected reads, a unique TCR and UMI combination was observed, on average, more than ten times. Whole-study findings and limits: At resection, ubiquitous expanded tumor TCRs appeared in blood more than at follow-up.

Time point in this sample: sample taken at primary tumor resection. No cell sorting; template was whole RNA from tumor, lung tissue or PBMC. Donation came from 70 or so patients with untreated early-stage non-small cell lung cancer. A unique molecular identifier was attached to every TCR cDNA molecule. TCRdb recomputed calls from the 5' RACE reads with MiXCR, one row per CDR3 protein. The top ten hold roughly 3% of the sample, which has 50,000 to 55,000 distinct CDR3 sequences, less than 9% seen once. About this clonotype: Its target is unknown.

Between the trimmed V and J ends, which lost 5 bases and 5 bases, there was a span of 12 bases. Germline V lookup: CDR1 MDHEN, CDR2 SYDVKM. The CDR3 has 14 amino acids. This receptor was taken from a female donor with early-stage non-small cell lung cancer. This chain uses TRBV28 with TRBJ1-4; D is possibly TRBD1 (5 bases). The sample consisted of PBMCs, taken at surgery. CDR3 amino acids: CASSPDSPNEKLFF. The CDR3 region has the DNA TGTGCCAGCAGTCCAGACAGCCCGAATGAAAAACTGTTTTTT.